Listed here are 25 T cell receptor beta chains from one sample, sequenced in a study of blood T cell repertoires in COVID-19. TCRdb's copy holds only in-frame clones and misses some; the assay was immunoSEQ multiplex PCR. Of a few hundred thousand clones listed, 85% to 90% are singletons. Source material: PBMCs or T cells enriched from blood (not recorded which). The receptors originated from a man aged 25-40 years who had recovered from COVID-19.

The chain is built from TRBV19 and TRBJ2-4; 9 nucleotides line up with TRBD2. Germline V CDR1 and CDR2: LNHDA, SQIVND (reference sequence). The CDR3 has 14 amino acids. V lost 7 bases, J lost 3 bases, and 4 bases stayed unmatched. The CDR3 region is CASMRGGNKNIQYF. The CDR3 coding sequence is TGTGCCAGTATGCGGGGGGGGAACAAAAACATTCAGTACTTC.

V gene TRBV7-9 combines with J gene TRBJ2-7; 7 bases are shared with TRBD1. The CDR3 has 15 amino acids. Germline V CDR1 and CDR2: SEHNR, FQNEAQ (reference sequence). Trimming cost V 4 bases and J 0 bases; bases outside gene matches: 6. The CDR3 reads CASSSRDRDSYEQYF. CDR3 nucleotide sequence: TGTGCCAGCAGCTCCAGAGACAGGGACTCCTACGAGCAGTACTTC.

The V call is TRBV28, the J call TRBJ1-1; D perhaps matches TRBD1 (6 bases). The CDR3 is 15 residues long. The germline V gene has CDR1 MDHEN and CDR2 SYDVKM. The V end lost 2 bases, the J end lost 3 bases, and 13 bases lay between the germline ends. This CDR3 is CASSLGRRGYTEAFF. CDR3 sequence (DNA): TGTGCCAGCAGTTTAGGGCGCAGGGGTTACACTGAAGCTTTCTTT.

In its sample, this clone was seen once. The CDR3, as DNA: TGTGCCAGCAGCGTAGGGGGCGGGAGGGCCACGGAGACCCAGTACTTC. It codes for CASSVGGGRATETQYF. The rearrangement links TRBV9 to TRBJ2-5, with 9 bases matching TRBD2. The germline V gene encodes CDR1 SGDLS and CDR2 YYNGEE. Germline trimming cut 0 bases from V and 5 bases from J; bases unmatched to any gene: 8. There are 16 residues in the CDR3.

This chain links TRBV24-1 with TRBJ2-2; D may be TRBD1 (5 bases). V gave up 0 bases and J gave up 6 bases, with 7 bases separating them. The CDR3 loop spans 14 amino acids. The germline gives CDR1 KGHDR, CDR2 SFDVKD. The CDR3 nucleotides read TGTGCCACCAGTGATTTGGCAGGGTCCGGGGAGCTGTTTTTT. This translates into CATSDLAGSGELFF.

CDR3 DNA sequence: TGTGCCAGCAGCCAGATCTGGACTTCCGAGCAGTACTTC. Amino acids: CASSQIWTSEQYF. This sequence joins TRBV14 and TRBJ2-7; a possible D gene is TRBD2 (5 bases). Germline V gene data show CDR1 as SGHDN and CDR2 as FVKESK. V lost 3 bases and J 6 bases, leaving 12 bases between the germline ends. The CDR3 covers 13 residues.

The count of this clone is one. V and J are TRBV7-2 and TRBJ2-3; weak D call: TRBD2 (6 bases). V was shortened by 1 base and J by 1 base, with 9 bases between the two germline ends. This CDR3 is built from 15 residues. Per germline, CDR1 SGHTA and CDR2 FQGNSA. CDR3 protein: CASSLVGLGTDTQYF. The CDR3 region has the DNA TGTGCCAGCAGCTTAGTGGGACTGGGCACAGATACGCAGTATTTT.

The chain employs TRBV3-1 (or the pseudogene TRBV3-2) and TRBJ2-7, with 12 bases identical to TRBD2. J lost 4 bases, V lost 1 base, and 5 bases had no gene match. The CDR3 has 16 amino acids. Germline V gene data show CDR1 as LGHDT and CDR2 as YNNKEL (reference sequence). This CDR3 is CASSQGLAGARYEQYF. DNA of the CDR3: TGTGCCAGCAGCCAAGGACTAGCGGGAGCCCGATACGAGCAGTACTTC.

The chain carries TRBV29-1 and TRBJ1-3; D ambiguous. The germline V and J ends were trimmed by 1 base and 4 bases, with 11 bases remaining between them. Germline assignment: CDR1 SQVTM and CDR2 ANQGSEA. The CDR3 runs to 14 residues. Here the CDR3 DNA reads TGCAGCGTTGAAGCTAAGCCCCGAGGAAACACCATATATTTT. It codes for CSVEAKPRGNTIYF.

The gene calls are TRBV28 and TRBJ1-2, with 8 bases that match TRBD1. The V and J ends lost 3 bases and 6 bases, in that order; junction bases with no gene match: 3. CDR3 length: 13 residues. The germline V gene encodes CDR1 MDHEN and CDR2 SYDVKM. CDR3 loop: CASSFRGQDGYTF. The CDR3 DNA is TGTGCCAGCAGTTTCAGGGGGCAGGATGGCTACACCTTC.

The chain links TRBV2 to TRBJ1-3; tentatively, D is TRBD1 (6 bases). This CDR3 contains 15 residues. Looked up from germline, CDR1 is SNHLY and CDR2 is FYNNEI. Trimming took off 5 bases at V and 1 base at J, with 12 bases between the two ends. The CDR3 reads CASSPAGQSGNTIYF. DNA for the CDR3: TGTGCCAGCAGTCCGGCCGGACAGTCTGGAAACACCATATATTTT.

The CDR3: CASSLAPSSLSTDTQYF. In DNA, the CDR3 is TGTGCCAGCAGCCTCGCCCCTTCGAGTCTTAGCACAGATACGCAGTATTTT. The chain links TRBV7-6 to TRBJ2-3; D not certain. The CDR3 is made up of 17 amino acids. Germline-derived CDR1 and CDR2 are SGHVS and FNYEAQ. V lost 5 bases and J 0 bases, leaving 18 bases between the germline ends.

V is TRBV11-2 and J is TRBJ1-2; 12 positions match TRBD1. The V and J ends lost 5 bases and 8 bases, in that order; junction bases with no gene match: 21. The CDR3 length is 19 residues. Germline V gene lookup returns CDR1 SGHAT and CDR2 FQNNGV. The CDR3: CASSPFPRDRGRLSVGYTF. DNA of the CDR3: TGTGCCAGCAGCCCCTTTCCACGGGACAGGGGGCGCCTGTCTGTAGGCTACACCTTC.

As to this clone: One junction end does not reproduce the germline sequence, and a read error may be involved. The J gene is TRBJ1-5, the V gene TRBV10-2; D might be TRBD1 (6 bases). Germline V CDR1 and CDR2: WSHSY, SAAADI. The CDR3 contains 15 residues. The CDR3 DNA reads TGCGCCCGCAGCCGCCTCGAGGGGGAAAATCAGCCCCAGCATTTT. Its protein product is CARSRLEGENQPQHF.

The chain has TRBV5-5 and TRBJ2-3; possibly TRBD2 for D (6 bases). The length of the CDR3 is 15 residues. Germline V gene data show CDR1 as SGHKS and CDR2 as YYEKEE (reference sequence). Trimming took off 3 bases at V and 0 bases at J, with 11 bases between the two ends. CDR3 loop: CASSSRDGSTDTQYF. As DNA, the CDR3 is TGTGCCAGCAGCTCGCGGGACGGTAGCACAGATACGCAGTATTTT.

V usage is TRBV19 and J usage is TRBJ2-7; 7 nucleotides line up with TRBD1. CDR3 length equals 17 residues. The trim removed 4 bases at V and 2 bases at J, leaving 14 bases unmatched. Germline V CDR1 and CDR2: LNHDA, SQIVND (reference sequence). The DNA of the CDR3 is TGTGCCAGTAGTACCCTGGGACAGAGGGGAGATACCTACGAGCAGTACTTC. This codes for CASSTLGQRGDTYEQYF.

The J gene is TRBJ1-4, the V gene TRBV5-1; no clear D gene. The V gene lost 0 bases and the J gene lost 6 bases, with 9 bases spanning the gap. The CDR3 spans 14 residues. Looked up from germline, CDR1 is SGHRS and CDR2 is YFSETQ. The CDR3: CASSLESSDEKLFF. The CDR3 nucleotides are TGCGCCAGCAGCTTGGAGTCCAGCGATGAAAAACTGTTTTTT.

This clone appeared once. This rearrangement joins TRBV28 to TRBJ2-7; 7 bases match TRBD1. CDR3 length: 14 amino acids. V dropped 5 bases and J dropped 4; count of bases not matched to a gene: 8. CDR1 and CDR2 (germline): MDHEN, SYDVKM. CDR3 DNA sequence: TGTGCCAGCAGTCTGGTGACAGGGTATTACGAGCAGTACTTC. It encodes CASSLVTGYYEQYF.

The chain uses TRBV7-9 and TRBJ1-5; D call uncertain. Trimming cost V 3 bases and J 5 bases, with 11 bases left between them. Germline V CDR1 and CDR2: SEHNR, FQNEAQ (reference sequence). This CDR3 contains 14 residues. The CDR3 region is CASSFVGGDQPQHF. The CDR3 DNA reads TGTGCCAGCAGCTTTGTGGGAGGAGATCAGCCCCAGCATTTT. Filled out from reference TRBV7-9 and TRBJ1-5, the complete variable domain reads DTGVSQNPRHKITKRGQNVTFRCDPISEHNRLYWYRQTLGQGPEFLTYFQNEAQLEKSRLLSDRFSAERPKGSFSTLEIQRTEQGDSAMYLCASSFVGGDQPQHFGDGTRLSIL.

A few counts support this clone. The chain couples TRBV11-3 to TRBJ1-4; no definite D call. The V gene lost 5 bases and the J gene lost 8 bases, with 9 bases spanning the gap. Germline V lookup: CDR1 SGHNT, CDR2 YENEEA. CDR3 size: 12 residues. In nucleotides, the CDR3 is TGTGCCAGCAGCGATAAACAGGAAAAACTGTTTTTT. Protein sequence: CASSDKQEKLFF. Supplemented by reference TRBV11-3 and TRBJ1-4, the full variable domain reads EAGVVQSPRYKIIEKKQPVAFWCNPISGHNTLYWYLQNLGQGPELLIRYENEEAVDDSQLPKDRFSAERLKGVDSTLKIQPAELGDSAVYLCASSDKQEKLFFGSGTQLSVL.

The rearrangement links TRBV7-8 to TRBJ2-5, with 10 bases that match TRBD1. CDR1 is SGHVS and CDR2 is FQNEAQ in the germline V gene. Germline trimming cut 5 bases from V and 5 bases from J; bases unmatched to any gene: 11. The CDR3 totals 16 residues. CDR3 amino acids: CASSPLPGQGRETQYF. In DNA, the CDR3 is TGTGCCAGCAGCCCACTACCGGGACAGGGGAGGGAGACCCAGTACTTC.

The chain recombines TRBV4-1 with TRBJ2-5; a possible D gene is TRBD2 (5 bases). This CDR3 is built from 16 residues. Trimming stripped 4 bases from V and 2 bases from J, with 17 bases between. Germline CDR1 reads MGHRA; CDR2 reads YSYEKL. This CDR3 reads CASSLRGYQEQETQYF. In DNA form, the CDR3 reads TGCGCCAGCAGCCTCCGAGGGTACCAAGAGCAAGAGACCCAGTACTTC.

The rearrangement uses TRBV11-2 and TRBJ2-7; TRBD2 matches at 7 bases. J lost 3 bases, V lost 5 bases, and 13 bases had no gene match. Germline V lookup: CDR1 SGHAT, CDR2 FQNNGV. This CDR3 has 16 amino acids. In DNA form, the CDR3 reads TGTGCCAGCAGCCCCCTGGGGAGGGGCGCTGGCTACGAGCAGTACTTC. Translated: CASSPLGRGAGYEQYF.

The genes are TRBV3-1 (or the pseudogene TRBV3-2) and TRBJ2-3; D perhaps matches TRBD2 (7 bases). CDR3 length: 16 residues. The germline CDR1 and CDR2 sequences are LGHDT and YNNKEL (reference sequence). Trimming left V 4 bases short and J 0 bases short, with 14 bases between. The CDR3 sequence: CASSPLGGPSTDTQYF. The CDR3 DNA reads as TGTGCCAGCAGCCCCTTGGGGGGGCCGAGCACAGATACGCAGTATTTT.

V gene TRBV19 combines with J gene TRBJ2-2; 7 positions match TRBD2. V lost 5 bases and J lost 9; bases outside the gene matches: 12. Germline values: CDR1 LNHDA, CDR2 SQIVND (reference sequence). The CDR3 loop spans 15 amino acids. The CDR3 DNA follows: TGTGCCAGTAGTTCAGGAGGGAGGGCCTATCGGGAGCTGTTTTTT. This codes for CASSSGGRAYRELFF. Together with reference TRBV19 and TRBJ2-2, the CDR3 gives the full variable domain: DGGITQSPKYLFRKEGQNVTLSCEQNLNHDAMYWYRQDPGQGLRLIYYSQIVNDFQKGDIAEGYSVSREKKESFPLTVTSAQKNPTAFYLCASSSGGRAYRELFFGEGSRLTVL.